This entry lists 6 T cell receptor beta chains sequenced from one sample in a study of lung T cells in sarcoidosis with Löfgren's syndrome. One entry per CDR3 protein, called by TCRdb with MiXCR from the reads. The sample lists 58,000 or so distinct CDR3 sequences, roughly 20% occurring once. Sequencing was performed on CD4+ T cells from PBMCs. These receptors were obtained from a human donor with sarcoidosis (Löfgren's syndrome or another form), or a control subject (not recorded which).

This clonotype was seen at least ten times. This chain joins TRBV29-1 and TRBJ1-1; 7 positions match TRBD1. CDR3 length: 13 residues. The germline gives CDR1 SQVTM, CDR2 ANQGSEA. Losses at the gene ends were 7 bases for V and 1 base for J; bases not matched to a gene: 6. DNA for the CDR3: TGCAGCGCGAGAGACAGGGCGAACACTGAAGCTTTCTTT. Its protein product is CSARDRANTEAFF. Complete variable domain (other parts from reference TRBV29-1 and TRBJ1-1): SAVISQKPSRDICQRGTSLTIQCQVDSQVTMMFWYRQQPGQSLTLIATANQGSEATYESGFVIDKFPISRPNLTFSTLTVSNMSPEDSSIYLCSARDRANTEAFFGQGTRLTVV.

This clonotype was seen only a few times. The gene calls are TRBV3-1 and TRBJ2-7; 7 bases match TRBD1. CDR3 size: 14 residues. The V segment lost 4 bases and the J segment 6 bases; nucleotides outside the gene matches: 9. The germline V gene encodes CDR1 LGHDT and CDR2 YNNKEL (reference sequence). CDR3 in amino acids: CASSPTTTGPEQYF. The CDR3, as DNA: TGTGCCAGCAGCCCCACTACGACAGGGCCCGAGCAGTACTTC.

This clonotype was picked up a small number of times. A read error is possible here, since a much larger clone lies one base away. The chain carries TRBV6-1 and TRBJ2-3; the D gene is possibly TRBD2 (5 bases). The CDR3 extends over 14 amino acids. Trimming took 6 bases from V and 4 from J, leaving 14 bases between them. The germline V gene has CDR1 MNHNS and CDR2 SASEGT. The chain's CDR3 is CASRRERNADTQYF. Here the CDR3 DNA reads TGTGCCAGCAGAAGGGAGAGAAACGCAGATACGCAGTATTTT.

This clonotype was observed at least ten times. The junction differs from germline at one of its ends, possibly a read error. J is TRBJ1-5 and V is TRBV5-1; possibly TRBD1 for D (5 bases). Germline CDR1 reads SGHRS; CDR2 reads YFSETQ. The CDR3 contains 15 residues. The CDR3 here is CASSSMPTDNQPQHF. The CDR3 DNA follows: TGCGCCAGCAGCTCGATGCCGACAGACAATCAACCCCAGCATTTT.

The rearrangement links TRBV12-3 or TRBV12-4 to TRBJ1-2; no firm D call. Trimming cost V 0 bases and J 8 bases, with 10 bases left between them. CDR3 length: 13 amino acids. The CDR3: CASSLAAERGYTF. In DNA form, the CDR3 reads TGTGCCAGCAGTTTAGCGGCAGAACGAGGCTACACCTTC.

In this sample, this clonotype turned up a few times. This rearrangement joins TRBV19 to TRBJ2-1; no reliable D call. In germline, CDR1 is LNHDA, CDR2 SQIVND (reference sequence). V gave up 0 bases and J gave up 5 bases, with 11 bases separating them. The length of the CDR3 is 15 residues. The CDR3 region has the DNA TGTGCCAGTAGTATAGAGGGGTACTTAAACAATGAGCAGTTCTTC. This codes for CASSIEGYLNNEQFF.